There are many counts of the clone carrying this TCR beta chain. Its antigen is not identified. The data derive from a study of cytomegalovirus exposure and HLA in healthy donors. Study-level results: Within an earlier analysis, most TCR beta V segments proved productive either about 90% or about 30% of the time. A likely sequencing artifact accounted for one observed cluster of highly shared sequence variants.

The CDR3 loop spans 12 amino acids. Trimming left V 4 bases short and J 4 bases short, with 7 bases between. The germline gives CDR1 SNHLY, CDR2 FYNNEI. Vbeta (60) and Jbeta (13) primers were used in the PCR. The assay was immunoSEQ multiplex PCR, and TCRdb's table has in-frame clones only and misses some. The data hold around 150,000 clones, with approximately 83% observed a single time. The V and J genes are TRBV2 and TRBJ1-2; no clear D. This clonotype was sampled from a middle-aged woman in good health and CMV-seronegative. Source material: PBMCs. The CDR3 bases are TGTGCCAGCAGTGTGGAGGGCTATGGCTACACCTTC. It translates to CASSVEGYGYTF.